This TCR beta chain emerged from a study of beta chain features in type 1 diabetes. The isolated RNA, all of it, was reverse transcribed, so expressed TCRB transcripts were what got sequenced. Method: immunoSEQ multiplex PCR; TCRdb's copy keeps in-frame clones and lacks some. This sample has approximately 330,000 clones, with 9.5% to 12% found just once. Looked up from germline, CDR1 is LNHDA and CDR2 is SQIVND (reference sequence). Trimming cost V 6 bases and J 2 bases, with 10 bases left between them. This CDR3 region has 14 residues. The sample was naive CD4+ T cells from blood. The rearrangement links TRBV19 to TRBJ2-2; no clear D gene. This sequence was found in a woman in her twenties or thirties in good health. In DNA, the CDR3 is TGTGCCAGTAGGCCGGGTCATAACACCGGGGAGCTGTTTTTT. This sequence encodes CASRPGHNTGELFF.